A selection of T cell receptor beta chains follows, all from one sample in a study of blood T cell repertoires in COVID-19. The assay was immunoSEQ multiplex PCR, and TCRdb's table has in-frame clones only and misses some. The data hold approximately 260,000 clones, with approximately 79% observed a single time. Material: peripheral blood. The origin of the receptors is a woman aged 35 to 49 with active or convalescent COVID-19. Each CDR3 is given with its conserved first and last residue. The D gene is left open where the match is weak. Some rows mark clone size as missing; the rest say once, few, many or name a class of expanded clone.

J gene: TRBJ2-7
D gene: NA
clone size: NA
V gene: TRBV5-1
CDR3 protein: CASSFSTGTYEQYF
CDR3 DNA: TGCGCCAGCAGCTTTTCGACAGGAACCTACGAGCAGTACTTC

J gene: TRBJ1-1
D gene: TRBD1
clone size: NA
V gene: TRBV5-1
CDR3 protein: CASGRAGQGRTEAFF
CDR3 DNA: TGCGCCAGCGGTCGGGCGGGACAGGGGCGCACTGAAGCTTTCTTT

J gene: TRBJ1-5
D gene: NA
clone size: NA
V gene: TRBV6-5
CDR3 protein: CASSLIPGPQHF
CDR3 DNA: TGTGCCAGCTCTCTGATCCCCGGGCCCCAGCATTTT

J gene: TRBJ1-1
D gene: NA
clone size: few
V gene: TRBV5-6
CDR3 protein: CASSSTRNTEAFF
CDR3 DNA: TGTGCCAGCAGCAGTACAAGGAACACTGAAGCTTTCTTT

J gene: TRBJ1-3
D gene: NA
clone size: NA
V gene: TRBV9
CDR3 protein: CASSLRGGSSSGNTIYF
CDR3 DNA: TGTGCCAGCAGCCTCAGAGGGGGATCTAGCTCTGGAAACACCATATATTTT

J gene: TRBJ2-2
D gene: TRBD2
clone size: NA
V gene: TRBV28
CDR3 protein: CASIRTWLAGGGTGELFF
CDR3 DNA: TGTGCCAGCATCCGTACCTGGCTAGCGGGGGGCGGCACCGGGGAGCTGTTTTTT

J gene: TRBJ1-1
D gene: NA
clone size: NA
V gene: TRBV11-2
CDR3 protein: CASSLELQGTEAFF
CDR3 DNA: TGTGCCAGCAGCTTAGAATTACAGGGAACTGAAGCTTTCTTT

J gene: TRBJ1-2
D gene: TRBD1
clone size: few
V gene: TRBV2
CDR3 protein: CATLTGDDYGYTF
CDR3 DNA: TGTGCCACCCTGACAGGGGACGACTATGGCTACACCTTC

J gene: TRBJ2-3
D gene: TRBD2
clone size: NA
V gene: TRBV7-8
CDR3 protein: CASSLARLAGASTDTQYF
CDR3 DNA: TGTGCCAGCAGCTTAGCCCGACTAGCGGGGGCTAGCACAGATACGCAGTATTTT

J gene: TRBJ2-2
D gene: NA
clone size: NA
V gene: TRBV28
CDR3 protein: CASSGGRAYKNTGELFF
CDR3 DNA: TGTGCCAGCAGTGGTGGCAGGGCTTACAAGAACACCGGGGAGCTGTTTTTT

J gene: TRBJ2-5
D gene: TRBD2
clone size: NA
V gene: TRBV27
CDR3 protein: CASSFRGELETQYF
CDR3 DNA: TGTGCCAGCAGTTTTCGGGGGGAACTTGAGACCCAGTACTTC

J gene: TRBJ1-2
D gene: NA
clone size: NA
V gene: TRBV10-3
CDR3 protein: CAISEYSTESGYTF
CDR3 DNA: TGTGCCATCAGTGAATACAGTACAGAGTCCGGCTACACCTTC

J gene: TRBJ1-1
D gene: NA
clone size: many
V gene: TRBV9
CDR3 protein: CASSVSRDTEAFF
CDR3 DNA: TGTGCCAGCAGCGTAAGTCGGGACACTGAAGCTTTCTTT

J gene: TRBJ2-3
D gene: NA
clone size: NA
V gene: TRBV6-4
CDR3 protein: CARPSGRFPDTQYF
CDR3 DNA: TGTGCCAGACCGAGCGGTCGGTTTCCAGATACGCAGTATTTT

J gene: TRBJ1-1
D gene: NA
clone size: NA
V gene: TRBV7-6
CDR3 protein: CASSLEEGDTEAFF
CDR3 DNA: TGTGCCAGCAGCTTAGAGGAGGGTGACACTGAAGCTTTCTTT

J gene: TRBJ2-2
D gene: NA
clone size: NA
V gene: TRBV7-9
CDR3 protein: CASSLAGASGELFF
CDR3 DNA: TGTGCCAGCAGCTTAGCGGGAGCAAGCGGGGAGCTGTTTTTT

J gene: TRBJ2-1
D gene: TRBD2
clone size: few
V gene: TRBV5-1
CDR3 protein: CASSLQTSGYYNEQFF
CDR3 DNA: TGCGCCAGCAGCTTACAAACTAGCGGGTATTACAATGAGCAGTTCTTC

J gene: TRBJ2-1
D gene: TRBD2
clone size: NA
V gene: TRBV5-4
CDR3 protein: CASSLAGGNEQFF
CDR3 DNA: TGTGCCAGCAGCTTGGCGGGGGGGAATGAGCAGTTCTTC

J gene: TRBJ1-1
D gene: NA
clone size: NA
V gene: TRBV3-1/TRBV3-2
CDR3 protein: CASSSQNMNTEAFF
CDR3 DNA: TGTGCCAGCAGCTCTCAGAATATGAACACTGAAGCTTTCTTT

J gene: TRBJ1-1
D gene: TRBD1
clone size: NA
V gene: TRBV6-2/TRBV6-3
CDR3 protein: CASSLDRTEAFF
CDR3 DNA: TGTGCCAGCAGCTTGGACAGGACTGAAGCTTTCTTT

J gene: TRBJ2-1
D gene: TRBD2
clone size: NA
V gene: TRBV2
CDR3 protein: CASSEERGDYNEQFF
CDR3 DNA: TGTGCCAGCAGTGAAGAGCGGGGGGATTACAATGAGCAGTTCTTC

J gene: TRBJ1-4
D gene: NA
clone size: NA
V gene: TRBV6-1
CDR3 protein: CASSEYNLSEKLFF
CDR3 DNA: TGTGCCAGCAGTGAATATAACTTGAGTGAAAAACTGTTTTTT

J gene: TRBJ1-1
D gene: NA
clone size: NA
V gene: TRBV29-1
CDR3 protein: CSVGSGLNTEAFF
CDR3 DNA: TGCAGCGTTGGCTCAGGGCTTAACACTGAAGCTTTCTTT

J gene: TRBJ2-3
D gene: TRBD2
clone size: many
V gene: TRBV6-4
CDR3 protein: CASSASGGATDTQYF
CDR3 DNA: TGTGCCAGCAGTGCTAGCGGGGGGGCCACAGATACGCAGTATTTT

J gene: TRBJ2-5
D gene: TRBD2
clone size: NA
V gene: TRBV5-1
CDR3 protein: CASRPSGGNGETQYF
CDR3 DNA: TGCGCCAGCAGACCTAGCGGGGGGAACGGGGAGACCCAGTACTTC

J gene: TRBJ2-5
D gene: NA
clone size: NA
V gene: TRBV19
CDR3 protein: CASRRNNGVETQYF
CDR3 DNA: TGTGCCAGTCGTCGCAATAACGGGGTTGAGACCCAGTACTTC

J gene: TRBJ1-3
D gene: TRBD1
clone size: NA
V gene: TRBV7-3
CDR3 protein: CASSLGQGADTIYF
CDR3 DNA: TGTGCCAGCAGCTTAGGACAGGGGGCGGACACCATATATTTT

J gene: TRBJ2-3
D gene: NA
clone size: NA
V gene: TRBV12-3/TRBV12-4
CDR3 protein: CASSPRDTQYF
CDR3 DNA: TGTGCCAGCAGCCCTAGGGATACGCAGTATTTT

J gene: TRBJ1-1
D gene: NA
clone size: NA
V gene: TRBV3-1/TRBV3-2
CDR3 protein: CASSVRDNRNTEAFF
CDR3 DNA: TGTGCCAGCAGCGTACGCGATAACCGGAACACTGAAGCTTTCTTT

J gene: TRBJ2-1
D gene: NA
clone size: NA
V gene: TRBV6-5
CDR3 protein: CASSYVSASYNEQFF
CDR3 DNA: TGTGCCAGCAGTTACGTAAGCGCCTCCTACAATGAGCAGTTCTTC

J gene: TRBJ2-6
D gene: NA
clone size: once
V gene: TRBV27
CDR3 protein: CASSPPGANVLTF
CDR3 DNA: TGTGCCAGCAGTCCTCCGGGGGCCAACGTCCTGACTTTC

J gene: TRBJ1-2
D gene: NA
clone size: NA
V gene: TRBV19
CDR3 protein: CASRPREEANYGYTF
CDR3 DNA: TGTGCCAGTAGACCCCGGGAAGAAGCTAACTATGGCTACACCTTC

J gene: TRBJ1-5
D gene: TRBD1
clone size: NA
V gene: TRBV6-2/TRBV6-3
CDR3 protein: CASSGTGYSNQPQHF
CDR3 DNA: TGTGCCAGCAGTGGGACAGGCTATAGCAATCAGCCCCAGCATTTT

J gene: TRBJ2-5
D gene: NA
clone size: NA
V gene: TRBV2
CDR3 protein: CASGGSFPEVTQWAQYF
CDR3 DNA: TGTGCCAGCGGAGGCTCCTTTCCGGAGGTGACACAATGGGCCCAGTACTTC

J gene: TRBJ2-3
D gene: TRBD2
clone size: NA
V gene: TRBV3-1/TRBV3-2
CDR3 protein: CASSQDESVASGGADTQYF
CDR3 DNA: TGTGCCAGCAGCCAAGATGAATCCGTCGCTAGCGGGGGGGCTGATACGCAGTATTTT

J gene: TRBJ2-1
D gene: NA
clone size: NA
V gene: TRBV19
CDR3 protein: CASGERLYNEQFF
CDR3 DNA: TGTGCCAGTGGGGAGCGGCTTTACAATGAGCAGTTCTTC

J gene: TRBJ2-1
D gene: NA
clone size: NA
V gene: TRBV25-1
CDR3 protein: CASSEFEGGEQFF
CDR3 DNA: TGTGCCAGCAGTGAATTTGAGGGCGGCGAGCAGTTCTTC

J gene: TRBJ2-2
D gene: NA
clone size: once
V gene: TRBV6-6
CDR3 protein: CASSPPGTNTGELFF
CDR3 DNA: TGTGCCAGCAGTCCCCCAGGGACAAACACCGGGGAGCTGTTTTTT

J gene: TRBJ2-1
D gene: TRBD2
clone size: NA
V gene: TRBV28
CDR3 protein: CASSFARLAGGNEQFF
CDR3 DNA: TGTGCCAGCAGTTTTGCCCGACTAGCGGGGGGCAATGAGCAGTTCTTC

J gene: TRBJ1-3
D gene: NA
clone size: once
V gene: TRBV5-4
CDR3 protein: CASSLGMGGRNTIYF
CDR3 DNA: TGTGCCAGCAGCTTGGGTATGGGGGGACGAAACACCATATATTTT

J gene: TRBJ1-1
D gene: NA
clone size: NA
V gene: TRBV28
CDR3 protein: CASTPGGGTEAFF
CDR3 DNA: TGTGCCAGCACCCCGGGCGGGGGCACTGAAGCTTTCTTT

J gene: TRBJ2-2
D gene: NA
clone size: NA
V gene: TRBV7-8
CDR3 protein: CASSLGGGSEELFF
CDR3 DNA: TGTGCCAGCAGCTTAGGAGGTGGCAGCGAGGAGCTGTTTTTT

J gene: TRBJ1-2
D gene: TRBD1
clone size: NA
V gene: TRBV30
CDR3 protein: CAWVDRASYGYTF
CDR3 DNA: TGTGCCTGGGTGGACAGGGCTAGCTATGGCTACACCTTC

J gene: TRBJ2-7
D gene: NA
clone size: NA
V gene: TRBV3-1/TRBV3-2
CDR3 protein: CASTPWLGLSEQYF
CDR3 DNA: TGTGCCAGCACCCCGTGGTTGGGCCTAAGCGAGCAGTACTTC

J gene: TRBJ2-7
D gene: NA
clone size: NA
V gene: TRBV6-5
CDR3 protein: CASRTSRYQYF
CDR3 DNA: TGTGCCAGCAGGACTTCCAGATATCAGTACTTC

J gene: TRBJ1-1
D gene: TRBD1
clone size: NA
V gene: TRBV27
CDR3 protein: CASSLSQGGDTEAFF
CDR3 DNA: TGTGCCAGCAGTTTATCGCAAGGGGGCGATACTGAAGCTTTCTTT

J gene: TRBJ1-2
D gene: NA
clone size: NA
V gene: TRBV30
CDR3 protein: CAWRPGEVQGYTF
CDR3 DNA: TGTGCCTGGAGACCCGGGGAGGTACAGGGCTACACCTTC

J gene: TRBJ1-1
D gene: NA
clone size: NA
V gene: TRBV2
CDR3 protein: CASSLTEAFF
CDR3 DNA: TGTGCCAGCAGTCTGACTGAAGCTTTCTTT

J gene: TRBJ2-2
D gene: NA
clone size: NA
V gene: TRBV2
CDR3 protein: CASRGLNTGELFF
CDR3 DNA: TGTGCCAGCAGGGGGCTGAACACCGGGGAGCTGTTTTTT

J gene: TRBJ1-3
D gene: NA
clone size: NA
V gene: TRBV10-3
CDR3 protein: CAIREQGTGNTIYF
CDR3 DNA: TGTGCCATCAGAGAACAGGGCACTGGAAACACCATATATTTT

J gene: TRBJ1-3
D gene: NA
clone size: NA
V gene: TRBV18
CDR3 protein: CASSPPKIGGSGNTIYF
CDR3 DNA: TGTGCCAGCTCACCACCGAAGATCGGGGGCTCTGGAAACACCATATATTTT

J gene: TRBJ2-7
D gene: NA
clone size: NA
V gene: TRBV28
CDR3 protein: CASQTSLASGFILDEQYF
CDR3 DNA: TGTGCCTCACAAACCTCCCTCGCCTCGGGTTTTATTTTAGACGAGCAGTACTTC

J gene: TRBJ2-1
D gene: TRBD2
clone size: few
V gene: TRBV5-4
CDR3 protein: CASSIGLAGGLGNEQFF
CDR3 DNA: TGTGCCAGCAGCATAGGACTAGCGGGGGGGCTCGGCAATGAGCAGTTCTTC

J gene: TRBJ1-2
D gene: TRBD1
clone size: once
V gene: TRBV29-1
CDR3 protein: CSVEEGTGKWGGYTF
CDR3 DNA: TGCAGCGTTGAAGAAGGGACAGGAAAATGGGGTGGCTACACCTTC

J gene: TRBJ2-2
D gene: TRBD1
clone size: few
V gene: TRBV20-1
CDR3 protein: CSASPKDRDNTGELFF
CDR3 DNA: TGCAGTGCTAGTCCAAAAGACAGGGACAACACCGGGGAGCTGTTTTTT

J gene: TRBJ1-5
D gene: NA
clone size: NA
V gene: TRBV30
CDR3 protein: CAWSVSPYNQPQHF
CDR3 DNA: TGTGCCTGGAGTGTATCCCCTTACAATCAGCCCCAGCATTTT

J gene: TRBJ1-2
D gene: TRBD1
clone size: NA
V gene: TRBV29-1
CDR3 protein: CSARTGARGYTF
CDR3 DNA: TGCAGCGCCCGGACAGGGGCACGTGGCTACACCTTC

J gene: TRBJ2-1
D gene: TRBD2
clone size: NA
V gene: TRBV4-1
CDR3 protein: CASSRTSGGAQEQFF
CDR3 DNA: TGCGCCAGCAGCCGGACTAGCGGGGGGGCTCAGGAGCAGTTCTTC

J gene: TRBJ1-4
D gene: NA
clone size: NA
V gene: TRBV18
CDR3 protein: CASSPPETVNEKLFF
CDR3 DNA: TGTGCCAGCTCACCCCCCGAGACAGTTAATGAAAAACTGTTTTTT